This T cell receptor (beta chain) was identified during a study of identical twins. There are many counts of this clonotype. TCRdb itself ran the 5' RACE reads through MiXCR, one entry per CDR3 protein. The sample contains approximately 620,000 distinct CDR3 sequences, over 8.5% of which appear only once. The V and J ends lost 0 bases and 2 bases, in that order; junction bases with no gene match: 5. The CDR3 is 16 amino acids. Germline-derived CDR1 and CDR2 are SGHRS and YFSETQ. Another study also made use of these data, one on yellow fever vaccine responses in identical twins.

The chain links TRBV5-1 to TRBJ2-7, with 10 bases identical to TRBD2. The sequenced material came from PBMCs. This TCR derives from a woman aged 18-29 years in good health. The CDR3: CASSLEPSGSPYEQYF. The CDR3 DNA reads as TGCGCCAGCAGCTTGGAGCCTAGCGGGAGCCCCTACGAGCAGTACTTC.